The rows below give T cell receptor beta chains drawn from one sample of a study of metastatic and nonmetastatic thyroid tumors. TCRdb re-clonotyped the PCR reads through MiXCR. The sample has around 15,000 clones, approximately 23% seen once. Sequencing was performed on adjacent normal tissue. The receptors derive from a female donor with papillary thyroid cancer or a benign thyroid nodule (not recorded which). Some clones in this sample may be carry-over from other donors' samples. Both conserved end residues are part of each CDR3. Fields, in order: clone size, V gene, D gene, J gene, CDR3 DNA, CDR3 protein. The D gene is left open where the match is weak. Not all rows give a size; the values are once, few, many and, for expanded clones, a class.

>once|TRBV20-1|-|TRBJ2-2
TGCAGTGCTAGAGATCTTTGGCAGAAGCACTACGAAACGAACACCGGGGAGCTGTTTTTT
CSARDLWQKHYETNTGELFF
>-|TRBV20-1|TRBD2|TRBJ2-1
TGCAGTGCAAGGCTGACTAGCGGGAGAACCTACAATGAGCAGTTCTTC
CSARLTSGRTYNEQFF
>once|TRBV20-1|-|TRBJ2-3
TGCAGTCCCCGGATAAGCACAGATACGCAGTATTTT
CSPRISTDTQYF
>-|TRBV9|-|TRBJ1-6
TGTGCCAGCACCGGAGAGGGTCCAGGGAGCAATTCACCCCTCCACTTT
CASTGEGPGSNSPLHF
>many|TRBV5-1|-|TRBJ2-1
TGCGCCAGCAGCTTGAGTTTCTCGAGCGGGTCCTACAATGAGCAGTTCTTC
CASSLSFSSGSYNEQFF
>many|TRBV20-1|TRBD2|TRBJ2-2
TGCAGTGCTAGGTCCGGGACTAGCGGGACCGGGGAGCTGTTTTTT
CSARSGTSGTGELFF
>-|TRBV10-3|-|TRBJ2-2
TGTGCCATCAACGGAGGAGCTGGACGTGGCACCGGGGAGCTGTTTTTT
CAINGGAGRGTGELFF
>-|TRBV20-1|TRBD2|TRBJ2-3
TGCAGTGCTAGAGGGACTAGAGTTGGAGATACGCAGTATTTT
CSARGTRVGDTQYF
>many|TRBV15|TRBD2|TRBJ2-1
TGTGCCACCAGCAGAGAATACCCAAGCGGGATGGGGGAGCAGTTCTTC
CATSREYPSGMGEQFF
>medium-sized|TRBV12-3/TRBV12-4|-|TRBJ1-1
TGTGCCAGCAGTTTAGACTCACGGCGCCTCAAAGCTTTCTTT
CASSLDSRRLKAFF
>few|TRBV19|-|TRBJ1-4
TGTGCCGTCGGGGACATAACTAATGAAAAACTGTTCTTT
CAVGDITNEKLFF
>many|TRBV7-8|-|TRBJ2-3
TGTGCCAGCAGCCGCCGTAGCGGTTCTAGCACAGATACGCAGTATTTT
CASSRRSGSSTDTQYF
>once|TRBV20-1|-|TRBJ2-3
TGCAGTGCTAGAGGGGGGAGCACAGATACGCGGTATTTT
CSARGGSTDTRYF
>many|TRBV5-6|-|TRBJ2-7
TGTGCCAGCAGCTTGGGGGCCGAGAGCTCCTACGAGCAGTACTTC
CASSLGAESSYEQYF
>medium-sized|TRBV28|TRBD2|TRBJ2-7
TGTGCCAGCAACGGCGGGAGCTCCTACGAGCAGTACTTC
CASNGGSSYEQYF
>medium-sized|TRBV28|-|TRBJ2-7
TGTGCCAGCAGTCCTCTTGGGATGACAGTAACCTACGAGCAGTACTTC
CASSPLGMTVTYEQYF
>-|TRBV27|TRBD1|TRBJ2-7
TGTGCCAGCAGATACGGACAGGGCTACGAGCAGTACTTC
CASRYGQGYEQYF
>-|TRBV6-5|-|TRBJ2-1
TGTGCCAGCAGGGACGAGGGGCATGAGCAGTTCTTC
CASRDEGHEQFF
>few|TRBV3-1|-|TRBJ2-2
TGTGCCAGCAGCCCACCTATACTAGGTTCCGTAGCCGGGGAGCTGTTTTTT
CASSPPILGSVAGELFF
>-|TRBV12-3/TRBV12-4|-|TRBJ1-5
TGTGCCAGCAGTTTAGGGGGTGGCAATCAGCCCCAGCATTTT
CASSLGGGNQPQHF
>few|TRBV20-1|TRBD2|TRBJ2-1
TGCAGTGATAGTATGGAGCGGGAATCCTACAATGAGCAGTTCTTC
CSDSMERESYNEQFF
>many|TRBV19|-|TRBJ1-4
TGTGCCAGTAGTATGCCGGGGGCACCTAATGAAAAACTGTTTTTT
CASSMPGAPNEKLFF
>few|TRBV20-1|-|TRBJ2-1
TGCAGTGCTAGAGCGGACTCAATGGGTTTACAAGTTGAGCAGTTCTTC
CSARADSMGLQVEQFF
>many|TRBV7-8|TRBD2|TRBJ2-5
TGTGCCAGCAGCCTCCTAGCGGGAGCCCCGGGGGAGACCCAGTACTTC
CASSLLAGAPGETQYF
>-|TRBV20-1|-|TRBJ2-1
TGCAGTGCTAGAGATGATTTTGGCGCTAGCCTCTACAATGAGCAGTTCTTC
CSARDDFGASLYNEQFF
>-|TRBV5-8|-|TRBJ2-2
TGTGCCAGCAGCCTTATCCCCGGGGAGCTGTTTTTT
CASSLIPGELFF
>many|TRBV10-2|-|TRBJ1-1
TGCGCCACACGACAAAGGACTTCCACTGAAGCTTTCTTT
CATRQRTSTEAFF
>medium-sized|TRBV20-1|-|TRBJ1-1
TGCAGTGCTAGTCCGGCAGTGAGCACTGAAGCTTTCTTT
CSASPAVSTEAFF